This T cell receptor (beta chain) was captured in a study of long-term antiretroviral therapy in people with HIV (dated by TCRdb to between 2020 and 2023). About the investigation overall: The earliest samples were collected about a decade before the 2015 WHO recommendation for immediate ART, when ART was typically delayed until CD4 counts fell. No cross-contamination during QIAcube processing was shown when test extractions of a monoclonal T-cell line were performed alongside some 33 polyclonal samples. Among the approximately 30 participants with HIV, around ten were female. A retrospective serial study tested whether changes in peripheral blood TRB repertoire composition and diversity were associated with ART initiation and durable HIV suppression. A total of 150 to 200 cryopreserved PBMC samples came from 25 to 35 adults with confirmed HIV infection and were collected serially over a mean of about 6 years (range 1-12).

To be included, a participant needed at least one PBMC sample from before ART initiation plus at least two post-ART samples. Every participant with HIV received treatment in the United States of America. Before DNA extraction, cryopreserved samples of roughly 0.9-11 million PBMC were thawed and washed. At the time of the earliest PBMC sample, participants with HIV were aged between about 20 and 55 years. PBMC samples were contributed by each participant from 1-4 timepoints before ART initiation and 2-8 timepoints after ART initiation, with a median of 7 samples. Serial HIV viral load, CD4+ T-cell count, ART history and demographic data were obtained for every participant. Using a Qiagen kit on a QIAcube, genomic DNA was extracted from unsorted PBMC, with samples processed in batches of 12. The germline V gene (reference sequence) specifies LNHNV as CDR1 and YYDKDF as CDR2. From cysteine to phenylalanine, the CDR3 is 14 amino acids long. Only the CDR3 portion is preserved as DNA: 42 bases, with reading frame beginning at the first base. Relative to germline, V is 5 bases shorter and J is 5 bases shorter, with 15 bases between their ends.

On the study overall, not on this receptor specifically: ART initiation was associated with a significant increase in TRB diversity, but diversity stayed significantly below transplant donor controls even after long-term ART. The samples were dated from about 2003 to 2017, and the ART regimens that were used may be less effective than current ART regimens. CDR3 length ranges in HIV repertoires were narrower than in controls, and network structure suggested an antigen-experienced repertoire with only a slight naive shift after ART. No data were available on ART adherence, viral resistance or therapy changes, limiting inferences about post-ART repertoire changes. Limited PBMC availability meant only the TCR beta chain was sequenced, without alpha chain pairing. Because pre-ART samples had limited cell numbers, unsorted PBMC were profiled rather than sorted CD4+ and CD8+ T cells. At every time point, the repertoire was dominated by expanded TRB clones first identified before ART initiation, although this dominance fluctuated and, in many PLHIV, declined after ART.

Sequencing of the TRB variable region was done with the immunoSEQ hsTCRB v3.0 assay at survey level resolution. A depth of about 35,000-50,000 T-cell genomes per sample was targeted for TRB sequencing. An Illumina MiSeq with a v3 150-cycle kit was used to sequence the pooled TRB libraries. Per the authors' processing: Analysis of repertoires was carried out in R inside a reproducible Nextflow workflow spanning QC, data transformation and analysis. LymphoSeq2, an R package for exploring AIRR-Seq data, was used to implement custom analyses. A few samples yielding fewer than 5000 total TRB sequences were excluded, leaving 188 analyzed HIV repertoires. Of the 188 retained HIV repertoires, 55 to 60 were collected before and around 130 after ART initiation. Each repertoire was downsampled to 5000 TRB nucleotide sequences, and summary statistics were averaged across 100 downsampling iterations. TRB sequences were retained for analysis only if CDR3 regions of at least seven amino acids were present. Two measures captured diversity: a Shannon entropy-derived clonality score and the Gini coefficient. In repertoire networks, the top 5000 CDR3 amino acid sequences were linked whenever an edit distance of one separated two sequences. For TRB CDR3 amino acid sequences, GLIPH2 was used to predict antigen specificity groups and MHC restriction. To flag known CMV, EBV, HIV or tissue antigen associations, CDR3 amino acid sequences were matched against VDJdb and McPAS-TCR. Pre-ART, post-ART and control groups were compared with Wilcoxon signed-rank tests and Holm-Bonferroni correction. The table was pulled from immuneACCESS by TCRdb, which kept in-frame rearrangements only. Such tables lose some clones; where checked, under half of the loss comes from unresolved V genes, and the rest has no known cause. V, J and clone size are those of that table, while D and trimming were read from the DNA. The sample has roughly 10,000 clones on record, roughly 85% of them singletons. The ten largest make up roughly 13% of the sample.

Comments on this clone: It lacks a known antigen. Base quality data are lacking; no much larger clone is found one base away.

The receptor was isolated from a middle-aged man with HIV. The starting material was unsorted PBMCs, obtained 1.2 years after starting antiretroviral therapy. In this chain, TRBV15 is recombined with TRBJ1-1; TRBD1 is a possible D gene, resting on 6 matching bases. CDR3 sequence: CATSLRQVGTEAFF. The nucleotides read TGTGCCACCAGCTTGCGACAGGTGGGGACTGAAGCTTTCTTT.